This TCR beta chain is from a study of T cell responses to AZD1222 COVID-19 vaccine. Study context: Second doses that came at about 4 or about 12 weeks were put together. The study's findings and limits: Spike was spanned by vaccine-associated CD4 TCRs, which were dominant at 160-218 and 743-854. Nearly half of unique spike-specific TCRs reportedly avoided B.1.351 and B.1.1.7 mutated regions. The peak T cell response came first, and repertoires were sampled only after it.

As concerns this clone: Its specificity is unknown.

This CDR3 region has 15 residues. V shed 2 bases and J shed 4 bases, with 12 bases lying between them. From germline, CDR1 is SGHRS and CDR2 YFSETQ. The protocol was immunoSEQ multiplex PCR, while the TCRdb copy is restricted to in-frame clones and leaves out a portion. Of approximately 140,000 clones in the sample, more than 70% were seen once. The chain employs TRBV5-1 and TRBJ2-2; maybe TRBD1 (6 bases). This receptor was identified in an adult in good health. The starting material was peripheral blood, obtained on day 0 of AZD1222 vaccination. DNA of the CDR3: TGCGCCAGCAGCTTACAGGGACCTTCCACCGGGGAGCTGTTTTTT. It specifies CASSLQGPSTGELFF.